This TCR beta chain emerged from a study of identical twins. Germline loops: CDR1 KGHSH, CDR2 LQKENI. This CDR3 has 13 amino acids. Trimming took 6 bases from V and 10 from J; bases not matched to a gene: 11. General study results and limits: In cord blood, abundant beta clonotypes had fewer insertions; memory showed no trend. Partial confounding of zero-insertion analyses by invariant MAIT and iNKT cells was possible.

Of note for this clonotype: The antigen remains undetermined.

TCRdb called the 5' RACE reads again in MiXCR, with one record for every CDR3 protein. The sample yields 250,000 or so distinct CDR3 sequences, roughly 13% seen once. These same records also appear under a second study, on yellow fever vaccine responses in identical twins.

The receptor was isolated from a woman between 18 and 29 years old in good health. The sequencing sample was made of memory (CD45RO+) T cells sorted from blood. This chain connects TRBV18 to TRBJ1-1; 7 nucleotides align to TRBD1. DNA for the CDR3: TGTGCCAGCTCGCCTGGGGACAGCCGACCAGCTTTCTTT. This sequence encodes CASSPGDSRPAFF.